The 18 T cell receptor beta chains below all came from one sample that was sequenced in a study of T-cell reconstitution after alpha-beta-depleted transplantation in children. It was with unique molecular identifiers that the TCRbeta library was prepared. MiXCR, applied by TCRdb to the PCR reads, yields one record per CDR3 protein. The top ten clones hold 0.79% of a sample with 700,000 or so distinct CDR3 sequences, around 13% of them seen once. The sample consisted of PBMCs, taken before TCRalphabeta/CD19-depleted stem cell transplant. The receptors shown here come from a girl aged 2-10 years with congenital amegakaryocytic thrombocytopenia, due to receive a stem cell transplant.

This clonotype has ten or more counts. The rearrangement joins TRBV20-1 to TRBJ2-7; D not resolved. The CDR3 length is 14 residues. Germline-derived CDR1 and CDR2 are DFQATT and SNEGSKA (reference sequence). The V and J ends lost 3 bases and 4 bases respectively, with 16 bases between them. CDR3 amino acids: CSARLDPTKYEQYF. The CDR3 bases are TGCAGTGCTAGGTTGGACCCTACAAAATACGAGCAGTACTTC.

This clonotype has more than one count but fewer than ten. CDR3 sequence reads: CASSWAVAGEFSDEQFF. The CDR3 coding sequence is TGCGCCAGCAGCTGGGCAGTAGCGGGAGAATTTTCGGATGAGCAGTTCTTC. V and J are TRBV5-1 and TRBJ2-1; 9 bases align to TRBD2. Unmatched junction bases numbered 15, after V lost 3 bases and J lost 8 bases. The CDR3 has 17 amino acids. In germline, CDR1 is SGHRS, CDR2 YFSETQ. The full variable domain, completed using reference TRBV5-1 and TRBJ2-1, is KAGVTQTPRYLIKTRGQQVTLSCSPISGHRSVSWYQQTPGQGLQFLFEYFSETQRNKGNFPGRFSGRQFSNSRSEMNVSTLELGDSALYLCASSWAVAGEFSDEQFFGPGTRLTVL.

With respect to this clonotype: Its ends do not fully match the called genes, so a read error is possible. This chain connects TRBV10-3 to TRBJ2-5; D uncertain. CDR1 and CDR2 from the germline V gene are ENHRY and SYGVKD. CDR3 length: 13 residues. The DNA for the CDR3 is TGTGCCATCAGTGAGAGGCAAGGAGAGGCCCAGTACTTC. Protein: CAISERQGEAQYF.

This clonotype was counted many times. The chain has TRBV12-3 or TRBV12-4 and TRBJ1-2; D remains ambiguous. Trimming shortened V by 6 bases and J by 0 bases, and 8 bases separated the two germline ends. This CDR3 contains 13 residues. CDR3 sequence (DNA): TGTGCCAGCAGCCAGACTCCTAACTATGGCTACACCTTC. Its protein product is CASSQTPNYGYTF.

This clonotype was recorded at least ten times. The V gene is TRBV5-8, the J gene TRBJ2-3; TRBD2 matches 10 bases. Trimming at V came to 2 bases and at J to 9 bases, leaving 3 bases not matched to a gene. There are 13 residues in the CDR3. CDR1 SGHTS and CDR2 YDEGEE come from the germline V gene. CDR3 protein: CASSFSGRGTQYF. CDR3 nucleotide sequence: TGTGCCAGCAGCTTCAGCGGGAGGGGCACGCAGTATTTT.

This clonotype was picked up many times. The CDR3 DNA follows: TGTGCCAGCAGCCAGGCGGGAGCCGGGGAGCTGTTTTTT. Translation: CASSQAGAGELFF. The J gene is TRBJ2-2, the V gene TRBV14, with TRBD2 matching 7 bases. J gave up 6 bases and V 3 bases, and 1 base lay outside the gene matches. CDR3 size: 13 residues. The germline CDR1 and CDR2 sequences are SGHDN and FVKESK.

The CDR3 sequence: CASGVTGQPPYEQYF. The CDR3 bases are TGTGCCAGCGGGGTGACAGGCCAGCCCCCCTACGAGCAGTACTTC. J is TRBJ2-7 and V is TRBV6-1, with a tentative D call TRBD1 (6 bases). Looked up from germline, CDR1 is MNHNS and CDR2 is SASEGT. This CDR3 has 15 residues. Trimming took 8 bases from V and 2 from J, leaving 19 bases between them.

The V and J genes are TRBV7-3 and TRBJ2-1; D may correspond to TRBD1 or TRBD2 (5 bases each). Deletions cut 5 bases from V and 2 bases from J, with 16 bases between. The CDR3 consists of 16 residues. Per germline, CDR1 SGHTA and CDR2 FQGTGA. As DNA, the CDR3 is TGTGCCAGCAGCATAGGCCTGAGGGGCCCCTACAATGAGCAGTTCTTC. Translating it yields CASSIGLRGPYNEQFF.

This clonotype was detected ten times or more. The chain recombines TRBV7-6 with TRBJ1-4; no firm D call. V dropped 2 bases and J dropped 7 bases, with 20 bases sitting between them. CDR1 and CDR2 (germline): SGHVS, FNYEAQ. This CDR3 region has 17 residues. CDR3 amino acids: CASSLISGSPRGEKLFF. The CDR3 DNA is TGTGCCAGCAGCTTAATTTCTGGTTCGCCACGAGGTGAAAAACTGTTTTTT.

The table lists this clonotype with many counts. The V and J genes are TRBV20-1 and TRBJ1-1, with D uncertain. With 6 bases removed from V and 1 base from J, the gap between germline ends came to 9 bases. The CDR3 consists of 12 residues. The V gene's germline CDR1 is DFQATT and CDR2 SNEGSKA (reference sequence). CDR3 protein: CSAKQANTEAFF. CDR3 nucleotide sequence: TGCAGTGCAAAACAAGCGAACACTGAAGCTTTCTTT.

The chain couples TRBV14 to TRBJ2-7, with TRBD1 matching over 7 bases. CDR1 and CDR2 (germline): SGHDN, FVKESK. V dropped 0 bases and J dropped 6; count of bases not matched to a gene: 2. This CDR3 spans 13 amino acids. In DNA, the CDR3 is TGTGCCAGCAGCCAAGATCCAGGGGGCGAGCAGTACTTC. Translation: CASSQDPGGEQYF. The variable domain in full, with the rest retrieved from reference TRBV14 and TRBJ2-7, is EAGVTQFPSHSVIEKGQTVTLRCDPISGHDNLYWYRRVMGKEIKFLLHFVKESKQDESGMPNNRFLAERTGGTYSTLKVQPAELEDSGVYFCASSQDPGGEQYFGPGTRLTVT.

This clonotype was observed at least ten times. The chain couples TRBV12-3 or TRBV12-4 to TRBJ2-2, with a tentative D call TRBD2 (5 bases). Trimming took off 6 bases at V and 6 bases at J, with 17 bases between the two ends. The length of the CDR3 is 15 residues. The CDR3 region has the DNA TGTGCCAGCAGACCGGTTTATAGCGTTTCCGGGGAGCTGTTTTTT. This sequence encodes CASRPVYSVSGELFF.

The chain couples TRBV29-1 to TRBJ1-1; the D gene is possibly TRBD1 (5 bases). Trimming took 3 bases from V and 1 from J, leaving 6 bases between them. CDR1 is SQVTM and CDR2 is ANQGSEA in the germline V gene. The CDR3 loop spans 12 amino acids. The CDR3 is CSVDTGNTEAFF. CDR3 nucleotide sequence: TGCAGCGTTGACACAGGGAACACTGAAGCTTTCTTT.

This clonotype has just a few counts. The chain couples TRBV3-1 to TRBJ2-1; D is perhaps TRBD2 (6 bases). CDR1 is LGHDT, CDR2 YNNKEL, per germline (reference sequence). This CDR3 comprises 13 residues. The V gene lost 5 bases and the J gene lost 14 bases, with 19 bases spanning the gap. The CDR3 DNA follows: TGTGCCAGCAGCACAAGACTAGGCAGGCGTGAGTTCTTC. Protein sequence: CASSTRLGRREFF.

This clonotype was found many times. The chain links TRBV20-1 to TRBJ1-6; 7 bases fit TRBD1. With 2 bases clipped from V and 7 bases from J, the junction kept 8 bases outside the gene matches. The CDR3 sequence is 15 residues long. Germline V gives CDR1 DFQATT, CDR2 SNEGSKA (reference sequence). The CDR3 reads CSARLNRGRNSPLHF. The CDR3 DNA is TGCAGTGCTAGACTAAACAGGGGCAGAAATTCACCCCTCCACTTT.

At least ten counts were recorded for this clonotype. The chain carries TRBV20-1 and TRBJ2-1; 7 bases are shared with TRBD1. This CDR3 spans 11 amino acids. CDR1 and CDR2 from the germline V gene are DFQATT and SNEGSKA (reference sequence). Trimming took 5 bases from V and 14 from J; bases not matched to a gene: 9. The CDR3 region is CSAGSDRRKFF. The CDR3 DNA reads TGCAGTGCTGGGTCGGACAGGCGCAAGTTCTTC.

This clonotype was detected ten times or more. J is TRBJ1-2 and V is TRBV4-1; 8 bases agree with TRBD1. CDR3 length equals 15 residues. CDR1 is MGHRA, CDR2 YSYEKL, per germline. V gave up 3 bases and J gave up 4 bases; unmatched junction bases: 7. The CDR3 reads CASSQRGQGVYGYTF. The CDR3 nucleotides read TGCGCCAGCAGCCAGAGAGGACAGGGAGTCTATGGCTACACCTTC.

This clonotype was seen only a few times. The J gene is TRBJ1-4, the V gene TRBV20-1; no reliable D call. The CDR3 is made up of 14 amino acids. CDR1 and CDR2 from the germline V gene are DFQATT and SNEGSKA (reference sequence). V was cut by 2 bases and J by 0 bases, with 7 bases left in between. The CDR3 DNA sequence: TGCAGTGCTAGAATGTCGGCAACTAATGAAAAACTGTTTTTT. Its translation is CSARMSATNEKLFF.